This passage covers 18 T cell receptor beta chains from one sample sequenced in a study of cytomegalovirus exposure and HLA in healthy donors. PCR amplification relied on 60 Vbeta primers (plus 13 Jbeta primers). Method: immunoSEQ multiplex PCR; TCRdb's copy keeps in-frame clones and lacks some. This sample has about 130,000 clones; around two thirds occur once, and the top ten carry approximately 2.9%. The sequenced material came from PBMCs. The receptors here all came from a human donor in good health.

This clone occurred a few times. The J gene is TRBJ1-1, the V gene TRBV28; 8 bases line up with TRBD1. Germline CDR1 MDHEN, CDR2 SYDVKM. V lost 2 bases and J lost 6; bases outside the gene matches: 5. This CDR3 is built from 14 residues. The DNA for the CDR3 is TGTGCCAGCAGTTTACTTCAGGGGGCCTCTGAAGCTTTCTTT. This codes for CASSLLQGASEAFF. Using reference TRBV28 and TRBJ1-1 for the parts outside the CDR3, the full variable domain is DVKVTQSSRYLVKRTGEKVFLECVQDMDHENMFWYRQDPGLGLRLIYFSYDVKMKEKGDIPEGYSVSREKKERFSLILESASTNQTSMYLCASSLLQGASEAFFGQGTRLTVV.

J is TRBJ1-3 and V is TRBV9; D ambiguous. V was trimmed by 0 bases and J by 0 bases, leaving 13 bases between them. Germline values: CDR1 SGDLS, CDR2 YYNGEE. CDR3 length equals 17 residues. CDR3 DNA: TGTGCCAGCAGCGTAGGAGTGGGAGGCTCCTCTGGAAACACCATATATTTT. Translated, it gives CASSVGVGGSSGNTIYF. The variable domain in full, completed from reference TRBV9 and TRBJ1-3, reads DSGVTQTPKHLITATGQRVTLRCSPRSGDLSVYWYQQSLDQGLQFLIQYYNGEERAKGNILERFSAQQFPDLHSELNLSSLELGDSALYFCASSVGVGGSSGNTIYFGEGSWLTVV.

The rearrangement links TRBV2 to TRBJ2-7, with 11 bases identical to TRBD1. V trimming: 6 bases; J trimming: 3 bases; junction bases outside the gene matches: 7. There are 15 residues in the CDR3. Germline V lookup: CDR1 SNHLY, CDR2 FYNNEI. CDR3 DNA: TGTGCCAGCAGCTACGGACAGGGGGCTGGCTACGAGCAGTACTTC. Protein: CASSYGQGAGYEQYF. The whole variable domain, remainder taken from reference TRBV2 and TRBJ2-7, is EPEVTQTPSHQVTQMGQEVILRCVPISNHLYFYWYRQILGQKVEFLVSFYNNEISEKSEIFDDQFSVERPDGSNFTLKIRSTKLEDSAMYFCASSYGQGAGYEQYFGPGTRLTVT.

The rearrangement joins TRBV19 to TRBJ1-1; D not resolved. CDR3 length equals 14 residues. The V end lost 6 bases, the J end lost 5 bases, and 16 bases lay between the germline ends. Germline values: CDR1 LNHDA, CDR2 SQIVND (reference sequence). For the CDR3, the DNA is TGTGCCAGTAGCCCCGAACTTGTGAGGACTGAAGCTTTCTTT. Translation: CASSPELVRTEAFF.

V usage is TRBV6-5 and J usage is TRBJ2-2; 10 nucleotides match TRBD1. This CDR3 region has 14 residues. Unmatched junction bases numbered 1, after V lost 6 bases and J lost 3 bases. Germline V lookup: CDR1 MNHEY, CDR2 SVGAGI. CDR3 bases: TGTGCCAGCAGCGGGACAGGGGACACCGGGGAGCTGTTTTTT. The encoded protein is CASSGTGDTGELFF.

The gene calls are TRBV5-1 and TRBJ2-5, with TRBD2 identical over 14 bases. Germline V lookup: CDR1 SGHRS, CDR2 YFSETQ. The J segment lost 4 bases and the V segment lost 4 bases, leaving 0 bases of the junction unmatched. The CDR3 runs 14 residues. CDR3 bases: TGCGCCAGCAGCGGGACTAGCGGGAGAGAGACCCAGTACTTC. It codes for CASSGTSGRETQYF.

This clone is a singleton in its sample. This chain joins TRBV30 and TRBJ2-1, with TRBD1 matching over 10 bases. The V gene end was trimmed by 5 bases and the J gene end by 4 bases; junction bases not matched to a gene: 2. The CDR3 is 13 residues long. Germline V gene sequence: CDR1 GTSNPN, CDR2 SVGIG (reference sequence). The CDR3 protein is CAWAGQGYNEQFF. DNA of the CDR3: TGTGCCTGGGCGGGACAGGGGTACAATGAGCAGTTCTTC.

The V gene is TRBV6-1, the J gene TRBJ2-2; 9 positions match TRBD1. Germline trimming cut 5 bases from V and 4 bases from J; bases unmatched to any gene: 5. CDR1 MNHNS and CDR2 SASEGT come from the germline V gene. This CDR3 region has 15 residues. CDR3 nucleotides: TGTGCCAGCAGTAACAGGGGGCGAGGCACCGGGGAGCTGTTTTTT. Translated: CASSNRGRGTGELFF.

The gene calls are TRBV7-3 and TRBJ2-3, with 8 positions matching TRBD2. The CDR3 runs to 16 residues. CDR1 and CDR2 from the germline V gene are SGHTA and FQGTGA. J lost 2 bases, V lost 2 bases, and 6 bases had no gene match. As DNA, the CDR3 is TGTGCCAGCAGCTTAGACGGGAGGGGCCACACAGATACGCAGTATTTT. Translating gives CASSLDGRGHTDTQYF.

This clone was found once. The chain is built from TRBV29-1 and TRBJ1-1, with D possibly being TRBD1 (5 bases). This CDR3 spans 12 amino acids. Germline CDR1 SQVTM, CDR2 ANQGSEA. Trimming shortened V by 5 bases and J by 3 bases, and 10 bases separated the two germline ends. In DNA, the CDR3 is TGCAGCGTTCACCGGGGGGACACTGAAGCTTTCTTT. It encodes CSVHRGDTEAFF.

The chain has TRBV4-1 and TRBJ1-2; TRBD1 matches at 8 bases. This CDR3 has 15 residues. Germline loops: CDR1 MGHRA, CDR2 YSYEKL. Losses at the gene ends were 3 bases for V and 5 bases for J; bases not matched to a gene: 8. Here the CDR3 DNA reads TGCGCCAGCAGCCATCCGGACAGGGATGATTATGGCTACACCTTC. Protein product: CASSHPDRDDYGYTF.

This rearrangement joins TRBV7-6 to TRBJ1-5; TRBD1 aligns across 8 bases. Germline V lookup: CDR1 SGHVS, CDR2 FNYEAQ. With V trimmed by 5 bases and J by 5 bases, 5 bases remained unmatched. CDR3 size: 14 residues. In DNA, the CDR3 is TGTGCCAGCAGCCTTGGACAGGGCGATCAGCCCCAGCATTTT. This encodes CASSLGQGDQPQHF. Supplemented by reference TRBV7-6 and TRBJ1-5, the full variable domain reads GAGVSQSPRYKVTKRGQDVALRCDPISGHVSLYWYRQALGQGPEFLTYFNYEAQQDKSGLPNDRFSAERPEGSISTLTIQRTEQRDSAMYRCASSLGQGDQPQHFGDGTRLSIL.

The rearrangement links TRBV6-5 to TRBJ2-5; D is ambiguous. Germline lookup yields CDR1 MNHEY and CDR2 SVGAGI. CDR3 length: 14 amino acids. V was cut by 6 bases and J by 5 bases, with 16 bases left in between. CDR3: CASSPAFTTETQYF. CDR3 coding DNA: TGTGCCAGCAGCCCCGCCTTTACTACGGAGACCCAGTACTTC.

The table lists this clone with a few counts. The V call is TRBV10-3, the J call TRBJ2-5; 16 nucleotides match TRBD2. The germline V gene encodes CDR1 ENHRY and CDR2 SYGVKD. CDR3 length: 16 amino acids. V lost 8 bases, J lost 2 bases, and 5 bases stayed unmatched. The CDR3 bases are TGTGCCATCGGGTCGGGACTAGCGGGAGGGCAAGAGACCCAGTACTTC. It codes for CAIGSGLAGGQETQYF.

V usage is TRBV6-1 and J usage is TRBJ1-1; D is perhaps TRBD1 (5 bases). Trimming pared 5 bases from V and 4 bases from J, leaving 11 bases between. Looked up from germline, CDR1 is MNHNS and CDR2 is SASEGT. The CDR3 contains 13 residues. The CDR3 is CASSLQGPTEAFF. CDR3 DNA sequence: TGTGCCAGCAGTCTTCAGGGTCCCACTGAAGCTTTCTTT.

V and J are TRBV2 and TRBJ1-2; 7 positions match TRBD1. The CDR3 runs to 16 residues. Trimming removed 6 bases from V and 4 bases from J; junction bases left unmatched: 14. Looked up from germline, CDR1 is SNHLY and CDR2 is FYNNEI. The DNA for the CDR3 is TGTGCCAGCAGGAAACGCACTACGGGACAGTTCTATGGCTACACCTTC. Its translation: CASRKRTTGQFYGYTF.

This clone was detected only once. The chain combines TRBV4-1 with TRBJ2-1, with 9 bases aligning to TRBD2. The CDR3 extends over 15 amino acids. Germline trimming cut 4 bases from V and 3 bases from J; bases unmatched to any gene: 4. CDR1 MGHRA and CDR2 YSYEKL come from the germline V gene. The CDR3 loop reads CASSLAGEHYNEQFF. The CDR3 DNA is TGCGCCAGCAGCCTAGCGGGAGAACACTACAATGAGCAGTTCTTC.

This clone has only one observation. The CDR3 nucleotides are TGTGCCATCAGTATGACAGATGATAGCAATCAGCCCCAGCATTTT. Encoded protein: CAISMTDDSNQPQHF. The chain couples TRBV10-3 to TRBJ1-5, with a possible D match to TRBD1 (5 bases). CDR3 size: 15 residues. Germline loops: CDR1 ENHRY, CDR2 SYGVKD. Trimming pared 5 bases from V and 0 bases from J, leaving 11 bases between.